Below are 25 T cell receptor beta chains sequenced from a single sample in a study of blood T cell repertoires in COVID-19. The data were produced by immunoSEQ multiplex PCR, yet TCRdb's version contains in-frame clones alone and is incomplete. The sample contains hundreds of thousands of clones, around 80% of which appear only once. The sequencing sample was made of peripheral blood. The receptors derive from a woman aged 25 to 39 with COVID-19, enrolled during active disease.

V usage is TRBV7-2 and J usage is TRBJ1-2; possible D gene TRBD1, 6 bases. CDR1 and CDR2 (germline): SGHTA, FQGNSA. The CDR3 is 16 amino acids. Trimming removed 4 bases from V and 5 bases from J, with 20 bases in between. CDR3 amino acids: CASSSDVWAGDYGYTF. Written as DNA, the CDR3 is TGTGCCAGCAGCTCCGATGTCTGGGCAGGGGATTATGGCTACACCTTC.

The rearrangement uses TRBV3-1 (or the pseudogene TRBV3-2) and TRBJ1-2; the D gene is possibly TRBD1 (6 bases). The CDR3 loop spans 15 amino acids. V lost 4 bases and J lost 1, with 13 bases in between. The germline V gene has CDR1 LGHDT and CDR2 YNNKEL (reference sequence). The CDR3 region is CASSLRTAFNYGYTF. For the CDR3, the DNA is TGTGCCAGCAGCCTCCGGACAGCCTTTAACTATGGCTACACCTTC.

V is TRBV10-3 and J is TRBJ2-1; tentative D call: TRBD1 (6 bases). Between the trimmed V and J ends, which lost 6 bases and 10 bases, there was a span of 13 bases. The CDR3 totals 12 residues. The V gene's germline CDR1 is ENHRY and CDR2 SYGVKD. The DNA for the CDR3 is TGTGCCATCAGAGATGTGCAGGGGGAGCAGTTCTTC. This encodes CAIRDVQGEQFF.

This sequence joins TRBV5-1 and TRBJ1-2; TRBD1 matches 9 bases. This CDR3 comprises 16 residues. Losses at the gene ends were 1 base for V and 4 bases for J; bases not matched to a gene: 8. The germline CDR1 and CDR2 sequences are SGHRS and YFSETQ. The CDR3 nucleotides read TGCGCCAGCAGCTTGTCCCCGGGACAGGGATCCTATGGCTACACCTTC. This sequence encodes CASSLSPGQGSYGYTF.

V gene TRBV5-1 combines with J gene TRBJ1-1; 10 bases align to TRBD1. This CDR3 is 16 amino acids long. Per germline, CDR1 SGHRS and CDR2 YFSETQ. J was trimmed by 4 bases and V by 3 bases; bases with no gene match: 9. The CDR3 reads CASSSRQGAIGTEAFF. The CDR3 coding sequence is TGCGCCAGCAGCTCCCGACAGGGGGCGATTGGCACTGAAGCTTTCTTT.

This rearrangement joins TRBV7-2 to TRBJ1-4; 9 bases line up with TRBD1. The CDR3 extends over 16 amino acids. Germline CDR1 reads SGHTA; CDR2 reads FQGNSA. Germline trimming cut 1 base from V and 4 bases from J; bases unmatched to any gene: 4. The chain's CDR3 is CASSLVAGQGNEKLFF. The CDR3 DNA reads as TGTGCCAGCAGCTTAGTAGCGGGACAGGGTAATGAAAAACTGTTTTTT. Full variable domain (rest looked up from reference TRBV7-2 and TRBJ1-4): GAGVSQSPSNKVTEKGKDVELRCDPISGHTALYWYRQSLGQGLEFLIYFQGNSAPDKSGLPSDRFSAERTGGSVSTLTIQRTQQEDSAVYLCASSLVAGQGNEKLFFGSGTQLSVL.

Comments on this clone: Other DNA variants within this sample encode the same CDR3. The genes are TRBV5-1 and TRBJ2-3; TRBD1 matches at 7 bases. From germline, CDR1 is SGHRS and CDR2 YFSETQ. The CDR3 loop spans 14 amino acids. J gave up 5 bases and V 0 bases, and 3 bases lay outside the gene matches. CDR3 residues: CASSLGGGGDTQYF. CDR3 sequence (DNA): TGCGCCAGCAGCTTGGGAGGGGGCGGAGATACGCAGTATTTT. The entire variable domain, with the rest obtained from reference TRBV5-1 and TRBJ2-3, is as follows: KAGVTQTPRYLIKTRGQQVTLSCSPISGHRSVSWYQQTPGQGLQFLFEYFSETQRNKGNFPGRFSGRQFSNSRSEMNVSTLELGDSALYLCASSLGGGGDTQYFGPGTRLTVL.

The V and J genes are TRBV2 and TRBJ2-1, with D possibly being TRBD2 (6 bases). Germline V gene sequence: CDR1 SNHLY, CDR2 FYNNEI. Between the trimmed V and J ends, which lost 7 bases and 12 bases, there was a span of 13 bases. The CDR3 is made up of 11 amino acids. CDR3 nucleotide sequence: TGTGCCAGCACCGCCGGGGGAGGGCAGTTCTTC. Protein sequence: CASTAGGGQFF.

This rearrangement joins TRBV9 to TRBJ1-2; 9 bases fit TRBD1. V trimming: 0 bases; J trimming: 4 bases; junction bases outside the gene matches: 7. The CDR3 is 16 residues long. The germline V gene has CDR1 SGDLS and CDR2 YYNGEE. The CDR3 reads CASSVGGTGLGYGYTF. The CDR3 DNA reads TGTGCCAGCAGCGTAGGTGGGACAGGGTTGGGCTATGGCTACACCTTC.

The chain employs TRBV28 and TRBJ2-2; TRBD2 is a possible D gene (6 bases). V shed 6 bases and J shed 3 bases, with 11 bases lying between them. The CDR3 spans 14 residues. Germline V gene sequence: CDR1 MDHEN, CDR2 SYDVKM. CDR3 region: CASRRGGDTGELFF. The CDR3 DNA sequence: TGTGCCAGCAGGCGGGGTGGGGACACCGGGGAGCTGTTTTTT.

Only a few counts were recorded for this clone. The V and J genes are TRBV2 and TRBJ2-5; possibly TRBD1 for D (5 bases). This CDR3 has 15 residues. The V gene's germline CDR1 is SNHLY and CDR2 FYNNEI. V dropped 8 bases and J dropped 0 bases, with 16 bases sitting between them. The CDR3 bases are TGTGCCAGCCTGCGACAGACTGAGTACCAAGAGACCCAGTACTTC. Translation: CASLRQTEYQETQYF.

The rearrangement uses TRBV9 and TRBJ2-2, with D possibly matching TRBD1 (6 bases). The germline CDR1 and CDR2 sequences are SGDLS and YYNGEE. With 3 bases removed from V and 6 bases from J, the gap between germline ends came to 9 bases. The CDR3 covers 13 residues. The CDR3 DNA sequence: TGTGCCAGCAGCGACCACAGGGCCGGGGAGCTGTTTTTT. It specifies CASSDHRAGELFF.

The chain carries TRBV25-1 and TRBJ1-2; 7 bases are a match to TRBD1. The length of the CDR3 is 12 residues. The J segment lost 4 bases and the V segment lost 6 bases, leaving 2 bases of the junction unmatched. Germline V gene lookup returns CDR1 MGHDK and CDR2 SYGVNS. The DNA for the CDR3 is TGTGCCAGCAGCCGACAGGGCTATGGCTACACCTTC. Its translation: CASSRQGYGYTF.

This clone was seen only once. This rearrangement joins TRBV24-1 to TRBJ2-5; 8 bases are shared with TRBD1. V was clipped by 1 base and J by 4 bases; unmatched bases: 4. Germline loops: CDR1 KGHDR, CDR2 SFDVKD. This CDR3 spans 15 amino acids. CDR3 in DNA: TGTGCCACCAGTGATTTTGACAGGGGTGGAGAGACCCAGTACTTC. It specifies CATSDFDRGGETQYF.

The J gene is TRBJ2-7, the V gene TRBV5-4; 10 positions agree with TRBD2. V lost 1 base to trimming and J lost 3 bases; unmatched junction nucleotides: 1. Germline CDR1 and CDR2: SGHNT and YYREEE (reference sequence). The CDR3 is 14 residues long. As DNA, the CDR3 is TGTGCCAGCAGCTTGTCTAGCGGGAGCTACGAGCAGTACTTC. It specifies CASSLSSGSYEQYF.

In nucleotides, the CDR3 is TGTGCCAGCACCCTAGGACAGCTGAACACTGAAGCTTTCTTT. This codes for CASTLGQLNTEAFF. V is TRBV2 and J is TRBJ1-1; perhaps TRBD1 as D (6 bases). CDR3 length: 14 amino acids. Germline lookup yields CDR1 SNHLY and CDR2 FYNNEI. Trimming left V 7 bases short and J 0 bases short, with 12 bases between.

This clone was observed once. J is TRBJ2-1 and V is TRBV30; D is unclear. The CDR3 runs to 13 residues. Trimming pared 1 base from V and 6 bases from J, leaving 10 bases between. CDR1 is GTSNPN, CDR2 SVGIG, per germline (reference sequence). This chain's CDR3 is CAWSGNSLNEQFF. CDR3 DNA sequence: TGTGCCTGGAGTGGAAATTCACTCAATGAGCAGTTCTTC.

The gene calls are TRBV10-3 and TRBJ2-5; D is perhaps TRBD2 (6 bases). Deletions cut 1 base from V and 4 bases from J, with 22 bases between. This CDR3 comprises 18 residues. CDR1 ENHRY and CDR2 SYGVKD come from the germline V gene. CDR3 in amino acids: CAISELQVGSYQGETQYF. CDR3 DNA: TGTGCCATCAGTGAGTTACAGGTCGGGAGCTATCAGGGAGAGACCCAGTACTTC.

The chain recombines TRBV4-1 with TRBJ1-2; 8 positions agree with TRBD1. The CDR3 runs 18 residues. V was clipped by 3 bases and J by 1 base; unmatched bases: 13. Germline CDR1 is MGHRA and CDR2 is YSYEKL. The CDR3, as DNA: TGCGCCAGCAGCCACGAGCAATCCGGACAGGGAAATAACTATGGCTACACCTTC. Its translation: CASSHEQSGQGNNYGYTF.

The chain couples TRBV28 to TRBJ2-5; TRBD2 matches at 12 bases. The V gene's germline CDR1 is MDHEN and CDR2 SYDVKM. There are 14 residues in the CDR3. V was clipped by 8 bases and J by 3 bases; unmatched bases: 4. CDR3 bases: TGTGCCAGCCGTACTAGCGGGGGGAAAGAGACCCAGTACTTC. It yields the protein CASRTSGGKETQYF. Supplemented by reference TRBV28 and TRBJ2-5, the full variable domain reads DVKVTQSSRYLVKRTGEKVFLECVQDMDHENMFWYRQDPGLGLRLIYFSYDVKMKEKGDIPEGYSVSREKKERFSLILESASTNQTSMYLCASRTSGGKETQYFGPGTRLLVL.

This sequence joins TRBV6-2 or TRBV6-3 and TRBJ2-7, with D possibly matching TRBD2 (5 bases). This CDR3 spans 17 amino acids. Per germline, CDR1 MNHEY and CDR2 SVGEGT. Trimming stripped 4 bases from V and 2 bases from J, with 21 bases between. The CDR3 region is CASSSSAPGSTTYEQYF. CDR3 in DNA: TGTGCCAGCAGTTCGAGTGCTCCGGGATCTACTACCTACGAGCAGTACTTC.

The chain is built from TRBV2 and TRBJ2-7; D perhaps matches TRBD2 (5 bases). Germline loops: CDR1 SNHLY, CDR2 FYNNEI. This CDR3 has 13 residues. Trimming removed 7 bases at V and 0 bases at J, with 10 bases between. The CDR3 region is CASMEVFSYEQYF. The CDR3 bases are TGTGCCAGCATGGAGGTTTTCTCCTACGAGCAGTACTTC. Variable domain in full (rest from reference TRBV2 and TRBJ2-7): EPEVTQTPSHQVTQMGQEVILRCVPISNHLYFYWYRQILGQKVEFLVSFYNNEISEKSEIFDDQFSVERPDGSNFTLKIRSTKLEDSAMYFCASMEVFSYEQYFGPGTRLTVT.

The gene calls are TRBV29-1 and TRBJ2-3; a weak D match, TRBD1 (6 bases). Germline lookup yields CDR1 SQVTM and CDR2 ANQGSEA. The CDR3 has 14 amino acids. V was clipped by 7 bases and J by 0 bases, with 14 bases between them. DNA for the CDR3: TGCAGCGCAGGGACACTATCTAGCACAGATACGCAGTATTTT. Residues: CSAGTLSSTDTQYF.

The gene calls are TRBV9 and TRBJ1-1; possible D gene TRBD1, 6 bases. Germline CDR1 SGDLS, CDR2 YYNGEE. The CDR3 totals 15 residues. Trimming took 4 bases from V and 2 from J, leaving 15 bases between them. The CDR3 DNA is TGTGCCAGCAGCCCTCTACTGGACAGCAACACTGAAGCTTTCTTT. It translates to CASSPLLDSNTEAFF.

The genes are TRBV6-5 and TRBJ1-1, with D possibly TRBD1 on 5 matching bases. Between the trimmed V and J ends, which lost 4 bases and 1 base, there was a span of 10 bases. The CDR3 sequence is 14 residues long. Germline assignment: CDR1 MNHEY and CDR2 SVGAGI. This chain's CDR3 is CASSFTGGNTEAFF. CDR3 coding DNA: TGTGCCAGCAGTTTTACCGGGGGGAACACTGAAGCTTTCTTT.